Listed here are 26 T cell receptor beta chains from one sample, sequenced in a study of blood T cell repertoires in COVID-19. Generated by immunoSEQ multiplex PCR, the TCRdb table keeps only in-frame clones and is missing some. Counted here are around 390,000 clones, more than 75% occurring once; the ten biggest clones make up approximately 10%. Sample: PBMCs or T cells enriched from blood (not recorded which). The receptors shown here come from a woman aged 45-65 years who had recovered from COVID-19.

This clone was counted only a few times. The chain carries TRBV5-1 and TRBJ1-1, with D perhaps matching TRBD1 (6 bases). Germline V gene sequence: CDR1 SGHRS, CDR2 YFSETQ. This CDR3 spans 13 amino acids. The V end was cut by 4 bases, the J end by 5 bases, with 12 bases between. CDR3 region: CASSQDSKTEAFF. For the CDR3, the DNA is TGCGCCAGCAGCCAGGACAGTAAGACTGAAGCTTTCTTT.

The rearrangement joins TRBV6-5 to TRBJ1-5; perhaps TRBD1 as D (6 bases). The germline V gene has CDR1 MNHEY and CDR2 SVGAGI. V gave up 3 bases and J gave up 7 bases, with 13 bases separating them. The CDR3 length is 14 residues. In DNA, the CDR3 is TGTGCCAGCAGTTATATGGGGGCCGGCCAGCCCCAGCATTTT. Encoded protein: CASSYMGAGQPQHF.

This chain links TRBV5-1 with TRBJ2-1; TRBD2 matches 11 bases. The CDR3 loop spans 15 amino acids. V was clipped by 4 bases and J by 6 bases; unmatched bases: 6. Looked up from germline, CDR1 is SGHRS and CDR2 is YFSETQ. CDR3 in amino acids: CASSPTSGGPNEQFF. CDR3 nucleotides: TGCGCCAGCAGCCCAACTAGCGGGGGACCCAATGAGCAGTTCTTC.

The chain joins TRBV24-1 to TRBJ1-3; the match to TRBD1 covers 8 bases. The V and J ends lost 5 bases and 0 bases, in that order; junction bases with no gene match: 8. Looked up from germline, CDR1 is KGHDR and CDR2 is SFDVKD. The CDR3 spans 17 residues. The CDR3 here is CATSGPGGPSSGNTIYF. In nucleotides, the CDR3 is TGTGCCACCAGTGGGCCAGGGGGCCCATCCTCTGGAAACACCATATATTTT.

The CDR3 DNA sequence: TGTGCCAGCCATCCCGGCGGGACAGGCTATGGCTACACCTTC. Residues: CASHPGGTGYGYTF. The chain employs TRBV6-4 and TRBJ1-2; 8 nucleotides line up with TRBD1. This CDR3 is built from 14 residues. CDR1 is MRHNA and CDR2 is SNTAGT in the germline V gene. V was pared by 8 bases and J by 4 bases, with 9 bases of the junction left unmatched.

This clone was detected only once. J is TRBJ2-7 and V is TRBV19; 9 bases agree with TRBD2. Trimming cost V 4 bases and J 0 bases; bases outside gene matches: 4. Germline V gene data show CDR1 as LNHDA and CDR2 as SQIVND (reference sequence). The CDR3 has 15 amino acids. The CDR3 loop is CASSKTSGSSYEQYF. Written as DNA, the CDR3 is TGTGCCAGTAGTAAGACTAGCGGCAGCTCCTACGAGCAGTACTTC.

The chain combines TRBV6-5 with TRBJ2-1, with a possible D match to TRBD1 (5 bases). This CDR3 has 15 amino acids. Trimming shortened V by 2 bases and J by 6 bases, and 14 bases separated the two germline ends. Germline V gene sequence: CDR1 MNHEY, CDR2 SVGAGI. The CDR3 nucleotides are TGTGCCAGCAGTTACAGGGGTGGGGTCTCCAATGAGCAGTTCTTC. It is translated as CASSYRGGVSNEQFF.

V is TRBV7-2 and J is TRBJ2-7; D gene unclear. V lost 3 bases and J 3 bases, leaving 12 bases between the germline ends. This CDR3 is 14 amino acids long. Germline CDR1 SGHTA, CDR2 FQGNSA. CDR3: CASSFEQNNYEQYF. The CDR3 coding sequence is TGTGCCAGCAGCTTTGAACAGAATAACTACGAGCAGTACTTC.

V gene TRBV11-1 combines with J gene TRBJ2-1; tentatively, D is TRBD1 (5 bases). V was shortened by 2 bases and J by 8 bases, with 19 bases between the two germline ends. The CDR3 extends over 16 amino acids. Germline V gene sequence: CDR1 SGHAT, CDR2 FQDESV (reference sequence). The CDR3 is CASSLRPIQGGDEQFF. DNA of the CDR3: TGTGCCAGCAGCTTACGTCCCATCCAGGGTGGGGATGAGCAGTTCTTC.

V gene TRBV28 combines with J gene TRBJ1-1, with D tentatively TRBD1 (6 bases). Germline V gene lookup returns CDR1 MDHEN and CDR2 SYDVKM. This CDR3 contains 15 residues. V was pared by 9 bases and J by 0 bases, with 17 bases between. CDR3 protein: CASPAGGAMNTEAFF. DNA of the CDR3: TGTGCCAGTCCTGCCGGGGGGGCAATGAACACTGAAGCTTTCTTT.

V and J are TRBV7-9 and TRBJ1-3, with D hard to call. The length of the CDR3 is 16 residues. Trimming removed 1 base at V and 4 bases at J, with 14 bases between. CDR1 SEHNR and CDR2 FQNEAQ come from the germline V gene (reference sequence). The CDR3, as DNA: TGTGCCAGCAGCTTAGATGACTTTCTCCTCGGAAACACCATATATTTT. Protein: CASSLDDFLLGNTIYF.

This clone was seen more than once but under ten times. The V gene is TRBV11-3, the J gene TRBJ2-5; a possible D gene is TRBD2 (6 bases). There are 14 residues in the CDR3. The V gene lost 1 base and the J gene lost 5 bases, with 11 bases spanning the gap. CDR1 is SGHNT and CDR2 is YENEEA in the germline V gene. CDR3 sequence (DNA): TGTGCCAGCAGCTTAGGCCCGGGGAGGGAGACCCAGTACTTC. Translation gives CASSLGPGRETQYF.

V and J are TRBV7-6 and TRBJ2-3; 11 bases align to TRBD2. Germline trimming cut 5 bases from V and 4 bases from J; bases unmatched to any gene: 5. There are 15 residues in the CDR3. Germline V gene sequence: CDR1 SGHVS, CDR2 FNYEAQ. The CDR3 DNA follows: TGTGCCAGCAGCAATAGCGGGGGGGCCGCAGATACGCAGTATTTT. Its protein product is CASSNSGGAADTQYF.

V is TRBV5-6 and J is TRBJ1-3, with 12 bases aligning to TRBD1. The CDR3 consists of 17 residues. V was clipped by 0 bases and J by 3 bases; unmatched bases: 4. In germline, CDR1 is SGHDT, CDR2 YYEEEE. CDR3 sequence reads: CASSLAGTGGYGNTIYF. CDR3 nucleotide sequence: TGTGCCAGCAGCTTGGCCGGGACAGGGGGCTATGGAAACACCATATATTTT.

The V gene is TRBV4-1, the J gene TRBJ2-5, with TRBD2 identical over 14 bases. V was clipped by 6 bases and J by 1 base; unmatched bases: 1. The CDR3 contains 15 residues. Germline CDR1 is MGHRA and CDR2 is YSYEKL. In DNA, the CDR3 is TGCGCCAGCAGGGGACTAGCGGGGGTCCAAGAGACCCAGTACTTC. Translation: CASRGLAGVQETQYF.

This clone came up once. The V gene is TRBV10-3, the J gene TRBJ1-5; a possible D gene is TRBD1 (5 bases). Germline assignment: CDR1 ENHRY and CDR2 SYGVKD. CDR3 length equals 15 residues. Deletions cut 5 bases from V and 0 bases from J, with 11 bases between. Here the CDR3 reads CAISPTENSNQPQHF. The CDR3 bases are TGTGCCATCAGTCCGACAGAAAATAGCAATCAGCCCCAGCATTTT.

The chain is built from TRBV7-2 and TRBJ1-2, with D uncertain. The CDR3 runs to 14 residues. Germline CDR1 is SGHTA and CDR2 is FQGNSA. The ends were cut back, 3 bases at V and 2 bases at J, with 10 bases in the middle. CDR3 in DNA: TGTGCCAGCAGCTTCGGTCCAGGAAACTATGGCTACACCTTC. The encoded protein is CASSFGPGNYGYTF.

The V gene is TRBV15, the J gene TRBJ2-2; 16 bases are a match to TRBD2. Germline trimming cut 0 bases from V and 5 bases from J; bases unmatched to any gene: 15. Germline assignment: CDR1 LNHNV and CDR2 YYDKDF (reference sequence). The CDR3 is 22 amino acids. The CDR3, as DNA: TGTGCCACCAGCAGAGATCTGCTAATCCCGGGACTAGCGGGGGGGCGGACCGGGGAGCTGTTTTTT. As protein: CATSRDLLIPGLAGGRTGELFF.

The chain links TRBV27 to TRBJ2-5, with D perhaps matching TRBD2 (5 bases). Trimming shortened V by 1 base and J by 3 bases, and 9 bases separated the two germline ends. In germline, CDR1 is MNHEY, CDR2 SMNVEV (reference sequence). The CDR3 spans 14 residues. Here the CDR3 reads CASSLFPGKETQYF. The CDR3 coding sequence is TGTGCCAGCAGTTTATTTCCGGGAAAAGAGACCCAGTACTTC.

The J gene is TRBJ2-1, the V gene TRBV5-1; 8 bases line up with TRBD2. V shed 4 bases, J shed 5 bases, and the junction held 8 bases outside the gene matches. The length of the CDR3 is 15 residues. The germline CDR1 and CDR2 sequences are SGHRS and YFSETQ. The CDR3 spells CASSRTSSPDNEQFF. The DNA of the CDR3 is TGCGCCAGCAGCCGGACTAGCAGTCCCGACAATGAGCAGTTCTTC.

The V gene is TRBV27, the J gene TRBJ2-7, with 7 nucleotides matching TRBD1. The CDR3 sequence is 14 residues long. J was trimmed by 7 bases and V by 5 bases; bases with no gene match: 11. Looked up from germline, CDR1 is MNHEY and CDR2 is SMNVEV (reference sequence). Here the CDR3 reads CASSPLQGSLEQYF. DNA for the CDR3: TGTGCCAGCAGTCCGTTACAGGGGTCCCTGGAGCAGTACTTC.

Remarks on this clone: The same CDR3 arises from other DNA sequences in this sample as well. CDR3 residues: CASSYGQYGYTF. The CDR3 DNA reads as TGTGCCAGCAGTTACGGGCAGTATGGCTACACCTTC. The chain couples TRBV6-5 to TRBJ1-2; D is unclear. CDR1 is MNHEY, CDR2 SVGAGI, per germline. Trimming cost V 2 bases and J 5 bases, with 6 bases left between them. The CDR3 extends over 12 amino acids.

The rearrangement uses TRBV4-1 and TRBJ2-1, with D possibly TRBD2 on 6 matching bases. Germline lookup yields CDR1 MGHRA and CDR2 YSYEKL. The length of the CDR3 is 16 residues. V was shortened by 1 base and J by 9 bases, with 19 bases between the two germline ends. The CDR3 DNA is TGCGCCAGCAGCCAAGGGGGGGAGACTGGCCGTCGTGAGCAGTTCTTC. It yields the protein CASSQGGETGRREQFF.

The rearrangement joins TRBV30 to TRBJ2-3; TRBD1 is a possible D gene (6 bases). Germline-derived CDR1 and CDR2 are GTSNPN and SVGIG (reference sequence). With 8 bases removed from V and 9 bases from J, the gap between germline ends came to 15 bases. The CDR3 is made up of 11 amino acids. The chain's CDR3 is CAGQLGATQYF. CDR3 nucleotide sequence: TGTGCCGGCCAATTGGGGGCCACGCAGTATTTT.

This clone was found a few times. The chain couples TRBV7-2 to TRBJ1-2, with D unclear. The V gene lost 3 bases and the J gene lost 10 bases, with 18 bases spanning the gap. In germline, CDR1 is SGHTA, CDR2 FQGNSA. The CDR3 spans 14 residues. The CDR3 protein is CASSFMRQQLVYTF. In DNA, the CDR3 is TGTGCCAGCAGCTTCATGCGCCAACAGTTAGTCTACACCTTC.

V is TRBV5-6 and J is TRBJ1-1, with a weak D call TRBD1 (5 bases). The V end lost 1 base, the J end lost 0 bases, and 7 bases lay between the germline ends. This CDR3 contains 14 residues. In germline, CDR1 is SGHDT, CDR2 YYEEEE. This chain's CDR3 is CASSLRGMNTEAFF. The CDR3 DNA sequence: TGTGCCAGCAGCTTGCGGGGGATGAACACTGAAGCTTTCTTT.